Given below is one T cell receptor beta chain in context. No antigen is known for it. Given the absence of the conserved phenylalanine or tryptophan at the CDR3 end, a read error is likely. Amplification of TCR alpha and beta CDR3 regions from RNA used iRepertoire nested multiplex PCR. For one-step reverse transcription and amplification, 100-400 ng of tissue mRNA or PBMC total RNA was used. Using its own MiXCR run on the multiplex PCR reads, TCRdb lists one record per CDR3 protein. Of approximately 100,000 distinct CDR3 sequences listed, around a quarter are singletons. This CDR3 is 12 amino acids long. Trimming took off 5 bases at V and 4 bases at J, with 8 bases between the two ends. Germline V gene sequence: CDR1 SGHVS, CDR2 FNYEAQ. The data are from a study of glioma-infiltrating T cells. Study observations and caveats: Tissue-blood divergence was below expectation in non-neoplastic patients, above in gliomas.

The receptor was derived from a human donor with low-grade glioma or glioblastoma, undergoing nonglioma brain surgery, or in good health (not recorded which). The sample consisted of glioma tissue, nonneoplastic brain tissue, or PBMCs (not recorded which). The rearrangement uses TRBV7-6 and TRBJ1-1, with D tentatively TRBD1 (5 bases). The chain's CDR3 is CASSSTGTEAFS. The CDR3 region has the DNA TGTGCCAGCAGCAGCACAGGCACTGAAGCTTTCTCT.